The rows below give T cell receptor beta chains drawn from one sample of a study of T cell repertoires in cytomegalovirus infection. TCRdb re-derived calls from the reads in MiXCR, one entry per CDR3 protein. This sample yields 900,000 to 950,000 distinct CDR3 sequences, of which 31% are seen a single time; roughly 13% belongs to the top ten. For these TCRs, the target antigens are not known. The specimen comprised cultured CD8+ T cells from PBMCs, sampled from culture after CMV antigen stimulation. The receptors derive from a human donor in good health (CMV status not recorded). Some clones in this sample may be carry-over from other donors' samples. Both conserved end residues are trimmed from each CDR3. Fields, in order: V gene, CDR3 protein.

>TRBV28
ASSHQGAEKLF
>TRBV7-2
ASNKGTHTEAF
>TRBV7-9
ASIDRTGVTDTQY
>TRBV6-5
ASSSADGGIATQY
>TRBV6-6
ASPTEMRETQY
>TRBV7-9
ASTVTGTYYGYT
>TRBV27
ASSFIGNNEQF
>TRBV7-6
ASSLGDTSTNEKLF
>TRBV7-9
ASSPISRRETQY
>TRBV27
ASRGGSGANVLT